The sequence of this T cell receptor (beta chain) was determined in a study of blood T cell repertoires in COVID-19. Study details: The origin of the acute and convalescent COVID-19 samples was the United States, Italy and Spain. Sample material is recorded as cDNA or gDNA derived from T cells, B-cell-depleted T cells, or PBMCs.

Here immunoSEQ multiplex PCR was the method, and the copy in TCRdb shows in-frame clones only, minus some. The data hold under 200,000 clones, with 70% to 90% observed a single time. This TCR was sampled from a woman older than 75 with acute or convalescent COVID-19. Sequenced: peripheral blood.

In nucleotides, the CDR3 is TGCGCCAGCAGCTTGACTAGCGGATTCTTCAATGAGCAGTTCTTC. It codes for CASSLTSGFFNEQFF. The chain joins TRBV5-1 to TRBJ2-1; 8 bases match TRBD2. The trim removed 1 base at V and 6 bases at J, leaving 6 bases unmatched. The CDR3 is 15 amino acids. Germline CDR1 is SGHRS and CDR2 is YFSETQ.